These 27 T cell receptor beta chains share one sample of origin, sequenced in a study of OX40 agonist ivuxolimab in advanced cancers. The method was immunoSEQ multiplex PCR; TCRdb's version includes in-frame clones alone and lacks a portion of them. The sample carries roughly 74,000 clones, around 92% recorded once. The sequencing used CD4+ or CD8+ T cells sorted from blood, collected in a trial of the OX40 agonist ivuxolimab. The receptor source for this set is an adult with an advanced solid tumor such as melanoma, head and neck, liver or kidney cancer.

The chain has TRBV5-6 and TRBJ2-5; 7 nucleotides line up with TRBD1. The CDR3 loop spans 14 amino acids. V lost 2 bases and J lost 3; bases outside the gene matches: 4. The germline CDR1 and CDR2 sequences are SGHDT and YYEEEE. The CDR3 coding sequence is TGTGCCAGCAGCTTCGACAGGGTCAAAGAGACCCAGTACTTC. Its translation is CASSFDRVKETQYF.

V gene TRBV6-5 combines with J gene TRBJ1-3; no definite D call. This CDR3 spans 16 amino acids. Trimming pared 4 bases from V and 0 bases from J, leaving 13 bases between. CDR1 MNHEY and CDR2 SVGAGI come from the germline V gene. In nucleotides, the CDR3 is TGTGCCAGCAGTTCCCGGGTGTTGGTCTCTGGAAACACCATATATTTT. It is translated as CASSSRVLVSGNTIYF.

The CDR3 sequence is CASSEAAYPRTSYEQYF. Here the CDR3 DNA reads TGTGCCAGCAGTGAAGCGGCTTACCCGAGGACCTCCTACGAGCAGTACTTC. V and J are TRBV6-1 and TRBJ2-7; D is undetermined. CDR1 is MNHNS, CDR2 SASEGT, per germline. Trimming removed 0 bases from V and 0 bases from J, with 15 bases in between. The CDR3 is made up of 17 amino acids.

Comments on this clone: A read error may produce the germline difference seen at one junction end. This chain joins TRBV7-7 and TRBJ2-3, with D possibly being TRBD2 (5 bases). CDR1 SSHAT and CDR2 FNYEAQ come from the germline V gene (reference sequence). The CDR3 has 13 amino acids. In nucleotides, the CDR3 is TGTGCTAGCAGCTTAGCGTTGACTGACCCGCAGTATTTT. Protein: CASSLALTDPQYF.

This chain joins TRBV2 and TRBJ2-1; 11 positions agree with TRBD2. V shed 5 bases, J shed 9 bases, and the junction held 6 bases outside the gene matches. The CDR3 loop spans 14 amino acids. The germline gives CDR1 SNHLY, CDR2 FYNNEI. The CDR3 region is CASSFLAGGREQFF. The CDR3 DNA reads TGTGCCAGCAGTTTTTTAGCGGGGGGGCGTGAGCAGTTCTTC.

The table lists this clone with a count of one. The J gene is TRBJ2-5, the V gene TRBV19; D is unclear. The germline V gene encodes CDR1 LNHDA and CDR2 SQIVND (reference sequence). V dropped 6 bases and J dropped 1 base, with 12 bases sitting between them. The CDR3 totals 14 residues. The CDR3 DNA follows: TGTGCCAGTAGACGGCTGTTGGGCCAAGAGACCCAGTACTTC. Translated, it gives CASRRLLGQETQYF.

This sequence joins TRBV5-1 and TRBJ1-5; no clear D. The CDR3 extends over 13 amino acids. V dropped 3 bases and J dropped 9 bases, with 13 bases sitting between them. Germline V gene data show CDR1 as SGHRS and CDR2 as YFSETQ. The CDR3 nucleotides read TGCGCCAGCAGCTGGGCCGGGGAACCGCCCCAGCATTTT. Its translation is CASSWAGEPPQHF.

The CDR3 bases are TGTGCCAGCAGTTACTCGACAGGGGGTTCCGACGAGCAGTACTTC. As protein: CASSYSTGGSDEQYF. The rearrangement links TRBV6-5 to TRBJ2-7; 9 bases agree with TRBD1. J gave up 5 bases and V 0 bases, and 5 bases lay outside the gene matches. The CDR3 spans 15 residues. CDR1 is MNHEY and CDR2 is SVGAGI in the germline V gene.

The J gene is TRBJ1-5, the V gene TRBV27, with D possibly matching TRBD1 (5 bases). The CDR3 consists of 15 residues. Germline loops: CDR1 MNHEY, CDR2 SMNVEV (reference sequence). The ends were cut back, 3 bases at V and 4 bases at J, with 13 bases in the middle. CDR3 coding DNA: TGTGCCAGCAGTTTCGGGGGGGTCTCAAATCAGCCCCAGCATTTT. Protein sequence: CASSFGGVSNQPQHF.

The chain has TRBV5-1 and TRBJ2-7; D is possibly TRBD1 or TRBD2 (5 bases each). In germline, CDR1 is SGHRS, CDR2 YFSETQ. The CDR3 spans 15 residues. V lost 6 bases to trimming and J lost 2 bases, with 18 bases between them. The CDR3 sequence is CASTTEQEATYEQYF. CDR3 coding DNA: TGCGCCAGCACTACTGAACAGGAGGCGACCTACGAGCAGTACTTC.

The CDR3 spells CSVEGGLLETQYF. In DNA, the CDR3 is TGCAGCGTTGAAGGGGGTCTCTTGGAGACCCAGTACTTC. This rearrangement joins TRBV29-1 to TRBJ2-5; D remains unclear. Germline loops: CDR1 SQVTM, CDR2 ANQGSEA. The CDR3 extends over 13 amino acids. V lost 1 base and J lost 5, with 11 bases in between.

The chain employs TRBV27 and TRBJ2-1; D perhaps matches TRBD2 (5 bases). V was shortened by 4 bases and J by 0 bases, with 10 bases between the two germline ends. The CDR3 totals 15 residues. CDR1 is MNHEY, CDR2 SMNVEV, per germline (reference sequence). CDR3 residues: CASSSRGSSYNEQFF. For the CDR3, the DNA is TGTGCCAGCAGTTCCCGGGGAAGCTCCTACAATGAGCAGTTCTTC.

V is TRBV6-4 and J is TRBJ2-1, with 10 nucleotides matching TRBD2. CDR3 size: 15 residues. V gave up 6 bases and J gave up 7 bases; unmatched junction bases: 9. Per germline, CDR1 MRHNA and CDR2 SNTAGT. The DNA of the CDR3 is TGTGCCAGCAGCCTCAGCGGGGGGGCCCAGAATGAGCAGTTCTTC. This gives the protein CASSLSGGAQNEQFF.

The chain recombines TRBV27 with TRBJ1-2; 9 nucleotides align to TRBD1. The trim removed 5 bases at V and 5 bases at J, leaving 15 bases unmatched. Germline V gene sequence: CDR1 MNHEY, CDR2 SMNVEV (reference sequence). The CDR3 sequence is 17 residues long. The CDR3 region has the DNA TGTGCCAGCAGTCCCCCCCCAACAGGGGGCTTATTTTATGGCTACACCTTC. Amino acids: CASSPPPTGGLFYGYTF.

This chain links TRBV4-3 with TRBJ2-3, with 10 bases that match TRBD1. Trimming at V came to 3 bases and at J to 8 bases, leaving 5 bases not matched to a gene. This CDR3 has 14 residues. CDR1 LGHNA and CDR2 YSLEER come from the germline V gene. The CDR3: CASSQGTGAVTQYF. The CDR3 DNA sequence: TGCGCCAGCAGCCAGGGGACAGGGGCGGTTACGCAGTATTTT.

The chain is built from TRBV7-2 and TRBJ2-1; D uncertain. V lost 5 bases and J lost 0, with 11 bases in between. The CDR3 extends over 15 amino acids. Germline V lookup: CDR1 SGHTA, CDR2 FQGNSA. The CDR3 DNA reads TGTGCCAGCAGCCCTTACTCTAGCTCCTACAATGAGCAGTTCTTC. Translating it yields CASSPYSSSYNEQFF. Together with reference TRBV7-2 and TRBJ2-1, the CDR3 gives the full variable domain: GAGVSQSPSNKVTEKGKDVELRCDPISGHTALYWYRQSLGQGLEFLIYFQGNSAPDKSGLPSDRFSAERTGGSVSTLTIQRTQQEDSAVYLCASSPYSSSYNEQFFGPGTRLTVL.

V and J are TRBV15 and TRBJ2-7; 8 nucleotides align to TRBD2. The germline gives CDR1 LNHNV, CDR2 YYDKDF (reference sequence). With V trimmed by 7 bases and J by 1 base, 6 bases remained unmatched. CDR3 length: 14 residues. The CDR3 nucleotides read TGTGCCACCAATCAGCGGGGGCGGTCCTACGAGCAGTACTTC. Its translation: CATNQRGRSYEQYF.

The CDR3 DNA is TGCGCCAGCAGCCAAGAATACAGGGGAACCACTTACGAGCAGTACTTC. This sequence encodes CASSQEYRGTTYEQYF. This rearrangement joins TRBV4-3 to TRBJ2-7; TRBD1 matches 7 bases. Germline CDR1 is LGHNA and CDR2 is YSLEER. CDR3 length equals 16 residues. Trimming took 0 bases from V and 4 from J; bases not matched to a gene: 9.

The J gene is TRBJ2-7, the V gene TRBV4-1; 8 bases fit TRBD2. After removal of 4 bases from V and 2 bases from J, the junction contained 4 bases not matched to a gene. The CDR3 length is 14 residues. Germline V CDR1 and CDR2: MGHRA, YSYEKL. CDR3 nucleotide sequence: TGCGCCAGCAGCCTGACTAGCGAGCCCTACGAGCAGTACTTC. Protein product: CASSLTSEPYEQYF.

The V and J genes are TRBV7-9 and TRBJ2-7; D remains unclear. Germline loops: CDR1 SEHNR, CDR2 FQNEAQ (reference sequence). Trimming took off 4 bases at V and 3 bases at J, with 7 bases between the two ends. The CDR3 is made up of 12 amino acids. CDR3 in amino acids: CASSYQSYEQYF. The CDR3 bases are TGTGCCAGCAGCTATCAGAGCTACGAGCAGTACTTC.

This clone was recorded once. The chain has TRBV11-2 and TRBJ1-2; D is ambiguous. Germline V gene lookup returns CDR1 SGHAT and CDR2 FQNNGV. The CDR3 is 14 amino acids. Between the trimmed V and J ends, which lost 1 base and 0 bases, there was a span of 6 bases. In nucleotides, the CDR3 is TGTGCCAGCAGCTTAGCTCCGTCTAACTATGGCTACACCTTC. It is translated as CASSLAPSNYGYTF.

This chain links TRBV21-1 with TRBJ1-3; the table's D call, TRBD1, was not checked against the DNA. TRBV21-1 is a pseudogene locus. CDR3 size: 15 residues. The CDR3 bases are TGTGCCAGCAGGGGGACAGGGAGTTCTGGAAACACCATATATTTT. As protein: CASRGTGSSGNTIYF.

The V and J genes are TRBV7-9 and TRBJ1-3, with D perhaps TRBD1 (5 bases). Trimming took 2 bases from V and 7 from J, leaving 18 bases between them. The CDR3 contains 16 residues. Germline V CDR1 and CDR2: SEHNR, FQNEAQ (reference sequence). CDR3 DNA sequence: TGTGCCAGCAGCTTATCCAGGGACGTCCCGGCGAACACCATATATTTT. Its protein product is CASSLSRDVPANTIYF. Variable domain in full (rest from reference TRBV7-9 and TRBJ1-3): DTGVSQNPRHKITKRGQNVTFRCDPISEHNRLYWYRQTLGQGPEFLTYFQNEAQLEKSRLLSDRFSAERPKGSFSTLEIQRTEQGDSAMYLCASSLSRDVPANTIYFGEGSWLTVV.

The rearrangement uses TRBV7-8 and TRBJ1-5; no definite D call. The CDR3 consists of 13 residues. The germline gives CDR1 SGHVS, CDR2 FQNEAQ. V gave up 3 bases and J gave up 4 bases, with 7 bases separating them. Written as DNA, the CDR3 is TGTGCCAGCAGCTTGCTGGTGAATCAGCCCCAGCATTTT. Its protein is CASSLLVNQPQHF. Looking up the rest from reference TRBV7-8 and TRBJ1-5 gives the full variable domain: GAGVSQSPRYKVAKRGQDVALRCDPISGHVSLFWYQQALGQGPEFLTYFQNEAQLDKSGLPSDRFFAERPEGSVSTLKIQRTQQEDSAVYLCASSLLVNQPQHFGDGTRLSIL.

The rearrangement links TRBV11-2 to TRBJ1-6; D is undetermined. This CDR3 is built from 14 residues. Germline V CDR1 and CDR2: SGHAT, FQNNGV. V lost 3 bases to trimming and J lost 4 bases, with 7 bases between them. For the CDR3, the DNA is TGTGCCAGCAGCTTTCAGCGGTATAATTCACCCCTCCACTTT. Translating it yields CASSFQRYNSPLHF.

V gene TRBV4-1 combines with J gene TRBJ2-2; D assignment may be TRBD1 or TRBD2 (5 bases each). Germline loops: CDR1 MGHRA, CDR2 YSYEKL. The length of the CDR3 is 13 residues. With 5 bases removed from V and 4 bases from J, the gap between germline ends came to 8 bases. Here the CDR3 DNA reads TGCGCCAGCAGCTGGGGGACCACCGGGGAGCTGTTTTTT. This encodes CASSWGTTGELFF.

J is TRBJ2-4 and V is TRBV27, with D maybe TRBD2 (5 bases). Germline V lookup: CDR1 MNHEY, CDR2 SMNVEV (reference sequence). The CDR3 has 12 amino acids. The ends were cut back, 3 bases at V and 8 bases at J, with 8 bases in the middle. CDR3: CASSLVGDIQYF. Written as DNA, the CDR3 is TGTGCCAGCAGTTTGGTCGGGGACATTCAGTACTTC.